These 23 T cell receptor beta chains were sequenced from one sample in a study of CD8 T cells in ankylosing spondylitis listed by TCRdb under 2017. Library prep was done by 5' RACE. The run used an Illumina HiSeq 2500. The public sequencing data were trimmed at Q25 with fastp and processed into clonotypes with MiXCR by TCRdb, which kept only in-frame beta chains. Identical CDR3 protein sequences are pooled into one entry, listed with their most common genes and DNA. The sample table shows about 300,000 distinct CDR3 sequences, and more than 20% are seen once. The ten largest clonotypes hold around 3.2% of the sample. Sequenced input: blood, either unsorted or a sorted T cell fraction (not recorded which). All receptors derive from a female donor with ankylosing spondylitis or in good health (not recorded which).

This clonotype was observed a few times. The CDR3 nucleotides read TGCAGTGCTTACCGGGGTAGCGTCGCAGATACGCAGTATTTT. This encodes CSAYRGSVADTQYF. V usage is TRBV20-1 and J usage is TRBJ2-3; TRBD2 might be the D (5 bases). This CDR3 spans 14 amino acids. The germline V gene has CDR1 DFQATT and CDR2 SNEGSKA (reference sequence). V lost 5 bases, J lost 4 bases, and 16 bases lay in between.

J is TRBJ2-7 and V is TRBV9; a possible D gene is TRBD1 (5 bases). The V gene lost 3 bases and the J gene lost 9 bases, with 16 bases spanning the gap. This CDR3 contains 13 residues. From germline, CDR1 is SGDLS and CDR2 YYNGEE. The CDR3 DNA is TGTGCCAGCAGCGGGAACACCCCCAGGGCGCAGTACTTC. Translating gives CASSGNTPRAQYF.

This chain uses TRBV9 with TRBJ1-2; tentative D call: TRBD1 (5 bases). V was shortened by 0 bases and J by 11 bases, with 14 bases between the two germline ends. From germline, CDR1 is SGDLS and CDR2 YYNGEE. This CDR3 is 13 amino acids long. The CDR3 DNA follows: TGTGCCAGCAGCGTAGGGGACTGGGCCATTTACACCTTC. It specifies CASSVGDWAIYTF.

This clonotype was found many times. The chain joins TRBV20-1 to TRBJ1-2; 7 positions match TRBD1. The V gene's germline CDR1 is DFQATT and CDR2 SNEGSKA (reference sequence). The CDR3 loop spans 13 amino acids. The V segment lost 6 bases and the J segment 6 bases; nucleotides outside the gene matches: 10. CDR3 loop: CSAPGQSLDGYTF. The DNA of the CDR3 is TGCAGTGCGCCGGGACAGAGTCTGGATGGCTACACCTTC.

V gene TRBV18 combines with J gene TRBJ1-1, with D possibly TRBD1 on 5 matching bases. This CDR3 is built from 13 residues. Germline V gives CDR1 KGHSH, CDR2 LQKENI. The V gene lost 6 bases and the J gene lost 4 bases, with 12 bases spanning the gap. The DNA of the CDR3 is TGTGCCAGCTCCCCCCTGGGGGGCACTGAAGCTTTCTTT. Amino acids: CASSPLGGTEAFF.

This clonotype was counted between two and nine times. This chain connects TRBV7-2 to TRBJ2-3, with 16 bases aligning to TRBD2. Germline assignment: CDR1 SGHTA and CDR2 FQGNSA. The V gene end was trimmed by 0 bases and the J gene end by 14 bases; junction bases not matched to a gene: 5. The CDR3 length is 15 residues. The CDR3 sequence: CASSLAGTSGRAWYF. In DNA, the CDR3 is TGTGCCAGCAGCTTAGCTGGGACTAGCGGGAGGGCCTGGTATTTT.

The chain joins TRBV6-1 to TRBJ1-1; D ambiguous. This CDR3 comprises 15 residues. Trimming pared 6 bases from V and 4 bases from J, leaving 18 bases between. In germline, CDR1 is MNHNS, CDR2 SASEGT. The CDR3 is CASSPRGGLSTEAFF. CDR3 DNA: TGTGCCAGCAGCCCCCGGGGAGGGTTGAGCACTGAAGCTTTCTTT.

This clonotype was observed a handful of times. CDR3: CAWSVRSGSTDTQYF. CDR3 sequence (DNA): TGTGCCTGGAGTGTAAGAAGTGGGAGCACAGATACGCAGTATTTT. The chain links TRBV30 to TRBJ2-3; D call uncertain. The CDR3 has 15 residues. Germline-derived CDR1 and CDR2 are GTSNPN and SVGIG (reference sequence). Trimming removed 0 bases from V and 0 bases from J, with 10 bases in between.

This chain uses TRBV27 with TRBJ2-1, with D maybe TRBD2 (5 bases). Germline lookup yields CDR1 MNHEY and CDR2 SMNVEV (reference sequence). Trimming stripped 5 bases from V and 12 bases from J, with 14 bases between. The CDR3 is 12 amino acids. The CDR3: CASSARGVRQFF. The CDR3 coding sequence is TGTGCCAGCAGTGCCCGGGGAGTTAGGCAGTTCTTC.

The chain combines TRBV2 with TRBJ2-3; D is possibly TRBD2 (6 bases). Germline V gene sequence: CDR1 SNHLY, CDR2 FYNNEI. There are 14 residues in the CDR3. V was shortened by 7 bases and J by 0 bases, with 11 bases between the two germline ends. This CDR3 reads CASKLASSTDTQYF. The CDR3 DNA follows: TGTGCCAGCAAGCTAGCGTCTAGCACAGATACGCAGTATTTT.

The chain employs TRBV12-3 or TRBV12-4 and TRBJ2-5; the match to TRBD2 covers 7 bases. The CDR3 length is 13 residues. V gave up 8 bases and J gave up 5 bases; unmatched junction bases: 8. CDR3 nucleotide sequence: TGTGCCAGCTCCAGCGGGGCCCACGAGACCCAGTACTTC. It translates to CASSSGAHETQYF.

The chain links TRBV4-3 to TRBJ2-1; possibly TRBD1 or TRBD2 for D (6 bases each). The V gene lost 1 base and the J gene lost 5 bases, with 9 bases spanning the gap. Germline V gives CDR1 LGHNA, CDR2 YSLEER. CDR3 length: 14 residues. CDR3 amino acids: CASSQAGANNEQFF. The CDR3 region has the DNA TGCGCCAGCAGCCAAGCGGGGGCAAACAATGAGCAGTTCTTC.

The chain has TRBV19 and TRBJ2-2, with D maybe TRBD2 (5 bases). Germline CDR1 reads LNHDA; CDR2 reads SQIVND (reference sequence). V was pared by 1 base and J by 3 bases, with 12 bases between. The CDR3 sequence is 16 residues long. CDR3 DNA: TGTGCCAGTAGTATAGGGCCCGGGATTTACACCGGGGAGCTGTTTTTT. This sequence encodes CASSIGPGIYTGELFF.

This chain uses TRBV6-2 or TRBV6-3 with TRBJ2-3; 8 nucleotides line up with TRBD2. Germline lookup yields CDR1 MNHEY and CDR2 SVGEGT. The CDR3 spans 15 residues. V shed 4 bases, J shed 1 base, and the junction held 4 bases outside the gene matches. The CDR3 here is CASSSRTSRTDTQYF. The CDR3 nucleotides read TGTGCCAGCAGTTCTCGGACTAGCCGCACAGATACGCAGTATTTT.

The chain combines TRBV9 with TRBJ2-1, with 7 bases matching TRBD2. V shed 0 bases, J shed 2 bases, and the junction held 2 bases outside the gene matches. Germline loops: CDR1 SGDLS, CDR2 YYNGEE. This CDR3 has 15 amino acids. The CDR3 protein is CASSVASGPYNEQFF. The CDR3 DNA follows: TGTGCCAGCAGCGTAGCTAGCGGCCCCTACAATGAGCAGTTCTTC.

In its sample, this clonotype was seen a few times. This chain links TRBV6-6 with TRBJ2-3; D gene uncertain. Germline CDR1 MNHNY, CDR2 SVGAGI (reference sequence). Trimming shortened V by 6 bases and J by 2 bases, and 9 bases separated the two germline ends. The CDR3 totals 13 residues. The CDR3 nucleotides are TGTGCCAGCAGCCCGGACCACACAGATACGCAGTATTTT. This encodes CASSPDHTDTQYF.

This clonotype was seen many times. The chain uses TRBV12-3 or TRBV12-4 and TRBJ1-5, with D unclear. Trimming left V 3 bases short and J 3 bases short, with 6 bases between. The CDR3 extends over 13 amino acids. The CDR3 DNA is TGTGCCAGCAGTTTGGCCGACAATCAGCCCCAGCATTTT. Protein: CASSLADNQPQHF.

V and J are TRBV10-3 and TRBJ2-6; 10 bases map to TRBD1. CDR1 and CDR2 (germline): ENHRY, SYGVKD. The CDR3 is made up of 17 amino acids. V lost 9 bases, J lost 1 base, and 9 bases stayed unmatched. CDR3 protein: CAMPRDRGRSGANVLTF. As DNA, the CDR3 is TGTGCCATGCCCCGGGACAGGGGAAGGTCTGGGGCCAACGTCCTGACTTTC.

The rearrangement links TRBV20-1 to TRBJ2-5; no clear D gene. The germline V and J ends were trimmed by 6 bases and 0 bases, with 11 bases remaining between them. The CDR3 loop spans 13 amino acids. The V gene's germline CDR1 is DFQATT and CDR2 SNEGSKA (reference sequence). Here the CDR3 DNA reads TGCAGTGCCCAACGCAGGTACCAAGAGACCCAGTACTTC. Protein product: CSAQRRYQETQYF.

This clonotype came up many times. The chain joins TRBV7-2 to TRBJ1-5; TRBD1 might be the D (6 bases). CDR1 SGHTA and CDR2 FQGNSA come from the germline V gene. This CDR3 has 15 amino acids. The V end lost 5 bases, the J end lost 6 bases, and 17 bases lay between the germline ends. CDR3 sequence: CASSANGGGGQPQHF. The CDR3 region has the DNA TGTGCCAGCAGCGCCAACGGAGGGGGTGGTCAGCCCCAGCATTTT.

In its sample, this clonotype was seen a few times. The V and J genes are TRBV11-2 and TRBJ1-1, with D perhaps matching TRBD1 (5 bases). Between the trimmed V and J ends, which lost 6 bases and 4 bases, there was a span of 12 bases. The CDR3 is 13 residues long. Germline loops: CDR1 SGHAT, CDR2 FQNNGV. The CDR3, as DNA: TGTGCCAGCAGGCTTGGGGGGAGCACTGAAGCTTTCTTT. This encodes CASRLGGSTEAFF.

The gene calls are TRBV25-1 and TRBJ2-1; the D gene is possibly TRBD2 (6 bases). CDR3 length: 15 amino acids. V lost 4 bases and J lost 6, with 16 bases in between. Germline V gives CDR1 MGHDK, CDR2 SYGVNS. CDR3 amino acids: CASSGSGLRINEQFF. DNA of the CDR3: TGTGCCAGCAGTGGCTCGGGACTGAGAATCAATGAGCAGTTCTTC.

The chain couples TRBV12-3 or TRBV12-4 to TRBJ1-1; D is unclear. V was pared by 3 bases and J by 1 base, with 9 bases between. This CDR3 is 14 amino acids long. Written as DNA, the CDR3 is TGTGCCAGCAGTTTCTTGGCGGAGAACACTGAAGCTTTCTTT. It is translated as CASSFLAENTEAFF.